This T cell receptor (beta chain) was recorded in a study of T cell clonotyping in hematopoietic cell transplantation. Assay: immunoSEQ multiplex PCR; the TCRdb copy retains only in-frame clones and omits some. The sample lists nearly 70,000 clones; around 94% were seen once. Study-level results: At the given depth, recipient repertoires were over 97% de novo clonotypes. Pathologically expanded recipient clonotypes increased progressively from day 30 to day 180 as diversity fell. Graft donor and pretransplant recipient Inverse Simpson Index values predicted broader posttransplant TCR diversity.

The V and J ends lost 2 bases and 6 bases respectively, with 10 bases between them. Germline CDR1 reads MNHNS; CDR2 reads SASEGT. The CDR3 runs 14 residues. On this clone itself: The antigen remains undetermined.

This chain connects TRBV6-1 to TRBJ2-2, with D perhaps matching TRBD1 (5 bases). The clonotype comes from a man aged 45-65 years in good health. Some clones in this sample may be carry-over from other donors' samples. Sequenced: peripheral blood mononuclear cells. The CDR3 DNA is TGTGCCAGCAGTGAATCAGGGTTGGCCGGGGAGCTGTTTTTT. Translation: CASSESGLAGELFF.